One sample yielded the 6 T cell receptor beta chains listed below, sequenced in a study of shared clonotypes between healthy human individuals. CD45RO-negative, CCR7-selected cells formed the naive CD8 fraction, which excluded terminally differentiated effector memory CD45RA+ cells. Method: immunoSEQ multiplex PCR; TCRdb's copy keeps in-frame clones and lacks some. Of under 2,000,000 clones listed, just under 95% are singletons. Material: naive CD8+ T cells sorted from blood. These TCRs come from a man in his late teens or twenties in good health.

This sequence joins TRBV4-3 and TRBJ2-4; TRBD2 matches 11 bases. CDR1 LGHNA and CDR2 YSLEER come from the germline V gene. The CDR3 spans 16 residues. V shed 3 bases, J shed 8 bases, and the junction held 9 bases outside the gene matches. The CDR3 coding sequence is TGCGCCAGCAGCCACGAAATAGCGGGAGGGCGGTACATTCAGTACTTC. It encodes CASSHEIAGGRYIQYF.

About this clone: Other nucleotide sequences in the sample specify the same CDR3. CDR3 sequence reads: CASSLELGEQYF. The CDR3 nucleotides are TGTGCCAGCAGCCTCGAACTGGGCGAGCAGTACTTC. The rearrangement joins TRBV13 to TRBJ2-7; D not resolved. V was cut by 5 bases and J by 6 bases, with 11 bases left in between. This CDR3 is 12 amino acids long. The germline V gene has CDR1 PRHDT and CDR2 FYEKMQ (reference sequence). The full variable domain, in which reference TRBV13 and TRBJ2-7 provide the parts outside the CDR3, is AAGVIQSPRHLIKEKRETATLKCYPIPRHDTVYWYQQGPGQDPQFLISFYEKMQSDKGSIPDRFSAQQFSDYHSELNMSSLELGDSALYFCASSLELGEQYFGPGTRLTVT.

CDR3 DNA: TGTGCCAGCAGCTTTGGACTAGCGGAGACGAATGAGCAGTTCTTC. Amino acid sequence: CASSFGLAETNEQFF. The chain couples TRBV11-3 to TRBJ2-1; TRBD2 matches 10 bases. This CDR3 region has 15 residues. The germline V gene has CDR1 SGHNT and CDR2 YENEEA. V shed 3 bases, J shed 7 bases, and the junction held 6 bases outside the gene matches. The full variable domain, its missing parts supplied by reference TRBV11-3 and TRBJ2-1, is EAGVVQSPRYKIIEKKQPVAFWCNPISGHNTLYWYLQNLGQGPELLIRYENEEAVDDSQLPKDRFSAERLKGVDSTLKIQPAELGDSAVYLCASSFGLAETNEQFFGPGTRLTVL.

The V and J genes are TRBV29-1 and TRBJ2-3; TRBD1 matches 12 bases. The V and J ends lost 7 bases and 8 bases, in that order; junction bases with no gene match: 10. Germline CDR1 is SQVTM and CDR2 is ANQGSEA. This CDR3 is 14 amino acids long. DNA for the CDR3: TGCAGCGAACAGGGACAGGGGGCAGGAGGTACGCAGTATTTT. This gives the protein CSEQGQGAGGTQYF.

The CDR3 sequence is CASSETPLAQGIGNKGANNSPLHF. The CDR3 DNA reads as TGTGCCAGCAGTGAGACCCCCCTCGCCCAGGGCATTGGAAATAAGGGGGCAAATAATTCACCCCTCCACTTT. The chain has TRBV2 and TRBJ1-6; 7 bases agree with TRBD1. The CDR3 is 24 amino acids. The J segment lost 5 bases and the V segment lost 3 bases, leaving 31 bases of the junction unmatched. Germline V gene sequence: CDR1 SNHLY, CDR2 FYNNEI.

This chain connects TRBV5-1 to TRBJ1-6; D ambiguous. Germline V gives CDR1 SGHRS, CDR2 YFSETQ. Between the trimmed V and J ends, which lost 2 bases and 8 bases, there was a span of 17 bases. The CDR3 covers 16 residues. The CDR3 spells CASSLTNLQIDSPLHF. The CDR3 DNA reads TGCGCCAGCAGCTTAACCAATCTTCAAATTGATTCACCCCTCCACTTT.